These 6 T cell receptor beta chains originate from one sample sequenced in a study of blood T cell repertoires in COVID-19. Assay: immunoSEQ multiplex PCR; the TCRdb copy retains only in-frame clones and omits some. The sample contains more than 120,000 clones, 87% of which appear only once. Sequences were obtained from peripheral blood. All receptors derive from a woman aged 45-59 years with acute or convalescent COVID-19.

CDR3 sequence (DNA): TGTGCCAGCAACAGGGGGCTCTCCTACGAGCAGTACTTC. Its protein is CASNRGLSYEQYF. The chain employs TRBV7-9 and TRBJ2-7, with 9 bases identical to TRBD1. Germline CDR1 reads SEHNR; CDR2 reads FQNEAQ (reference sequence). With 7 bases clipped from V and 0 bases from J, the junction kept 1 base outside the gene matches. This CDR3 has 13 amino acids.

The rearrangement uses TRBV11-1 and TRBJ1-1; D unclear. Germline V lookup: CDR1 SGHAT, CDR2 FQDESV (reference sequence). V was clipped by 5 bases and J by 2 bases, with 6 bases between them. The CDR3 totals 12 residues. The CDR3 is CASSPRNTEAFF. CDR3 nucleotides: TGTGCCAGCAGCCCCCGTAACACTGAAGCTTTCTTT.

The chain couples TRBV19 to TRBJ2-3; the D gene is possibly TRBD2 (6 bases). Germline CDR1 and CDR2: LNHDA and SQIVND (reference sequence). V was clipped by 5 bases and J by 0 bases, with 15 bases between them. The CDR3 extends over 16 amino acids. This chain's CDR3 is CASSSTRLASTDTQYF. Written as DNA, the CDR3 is TGTGCCAGTAGTTCGACCAGGCTAGCGAGCACAGATACGCAGTATTTT.

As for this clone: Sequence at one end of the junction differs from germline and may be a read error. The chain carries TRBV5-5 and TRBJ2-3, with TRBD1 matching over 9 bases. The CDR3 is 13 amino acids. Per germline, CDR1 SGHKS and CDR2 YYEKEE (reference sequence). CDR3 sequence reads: CASSIMGQGPRNF. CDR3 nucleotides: TGTGCCAGCAGCATAATGGGACAGGGCCCCCGGAATTTT.

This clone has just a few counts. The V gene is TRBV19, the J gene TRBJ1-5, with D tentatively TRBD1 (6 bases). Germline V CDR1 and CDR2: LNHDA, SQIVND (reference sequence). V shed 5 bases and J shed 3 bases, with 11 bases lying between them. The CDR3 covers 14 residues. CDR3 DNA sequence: TGTGCCAGTAGTGAAGGACAGATCAATCAGCCCCAGCATTTT. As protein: CASSEGQINQPQHF.

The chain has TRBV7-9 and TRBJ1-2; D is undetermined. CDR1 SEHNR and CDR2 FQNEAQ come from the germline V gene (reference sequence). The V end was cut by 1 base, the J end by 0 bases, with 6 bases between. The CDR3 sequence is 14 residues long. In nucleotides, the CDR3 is TGTGCCAGCAGCTTAGTGAGCCCTAACTATGGCTACACCTTC. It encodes CASSLVSPNYGYTF. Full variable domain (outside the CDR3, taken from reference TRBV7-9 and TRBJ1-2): DTGVSQNPRHKITKRGQNVTFRCDPISEHNRLYWYRQTLGQGPEFLTYFQNEAQLEKSRLLSDRFSAERPKGSFSTLEIQRTEQGDSAMYLCASSLVSPNYGYTFGSGTRLTVV.